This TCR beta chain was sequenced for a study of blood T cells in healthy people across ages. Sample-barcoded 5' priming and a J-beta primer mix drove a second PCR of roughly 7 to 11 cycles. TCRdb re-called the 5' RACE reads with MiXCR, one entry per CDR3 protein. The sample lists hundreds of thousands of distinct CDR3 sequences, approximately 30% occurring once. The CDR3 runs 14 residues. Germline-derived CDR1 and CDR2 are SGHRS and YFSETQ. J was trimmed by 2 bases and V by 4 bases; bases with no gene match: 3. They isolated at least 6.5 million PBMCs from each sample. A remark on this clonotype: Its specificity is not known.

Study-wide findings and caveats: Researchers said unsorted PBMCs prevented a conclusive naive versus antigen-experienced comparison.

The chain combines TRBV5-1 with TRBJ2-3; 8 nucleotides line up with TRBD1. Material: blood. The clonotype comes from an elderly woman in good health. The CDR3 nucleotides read TGCGCCAGCAGCAGGACAGGGATCACAGATACGCAGTATTTT. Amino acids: CASSRTGITDTQYF.